Listed here are 13 T cell receptor beta chains from one sample, sequenced in a study of T cells in Graves' hyperthyroidism and ophthalmopathy. From RNA transcripts, TCR beta CDR3 regions were amplified. Carried out on the TCR CDR3, a first-round RT-PCR used the HTBI primer set. Via MiXCR, TCRdb re-called the multiplex PCR reads, giving one row per CDR3 protein. The table includes about 290,000 distinct CDR3 sequences, 13% detected once. The material sequenced was blood. Receptor source: a woman aged 25 to 39 with Graves' hyperthyroidism that later progressed to Graves' ophthalmopathy.

This clonotype was detected many times. The chain employs TRBV18 and TRBJ2-3; perhaps TRBD2 as D (6 bases). V lost 4 bases and J 2 bases, leaving 13 bases between the germline ends. This CDR3 is 15 amino acids long. The germline gives CDR1 KGHSH, CDR2 LQKENI. CDR3 residues: CASSRAGSATDTQYF. In DNA, the CDR3 is TGTGCCAGCTCACGGGCCGGGAGCGCCACAGATACGCAGTATTTT.

This clonotype was observed many times. V usage is TRBV28 and J usage is TRBJ2-2, with D perhaps TRBD1 or TRBD2 (5 bases each). CDR1 is MDHEN and CDR2 is SYDVKM in the germline V gene. Trimming stripped 0 bases from V and 7 bases from J, with 12 bases between. The length of the CDR3 is 15 residues. The CDR3 region has the DNA TGTGCCAGCAGTTTATGGCCAGGGAGCTACGGGGAGCTGTTTTTT. It encodes CASSLWPGSYGELFF.

This clonotype was observed at least ten times. The rearrangement links TRBV28 to TRBJ2-5; TRBD1 aligns across 9 bases. This CDR3 comprises 16 residues. With V trimmed by 5 bases and J by 0 bases, 7 bases remained unmatched. Per the germline V gene, CDR1 is MDHEN and CDR2 is SYDVKM. CDR3 sequence (DNA): TGTGCCAGCAGTCTTCGACAGGGGGGCCACCAAGAGACCCAGTACTTC. It codes for CASSLRQGGHQETQYF.

In this sample, this clonotype turned up many times. The rearrangement joins TRBV28 to TRBJ2-5, with 8 positions matching TRBD1. The length of the CDR3 is 16 residues. Germline V gene lookup returns CDR1 MDHEN and CDR2 SYDVKM. J lost 5 bases, V lost 0 bases, and 8 bases had no gene match. The CDR3 sequence: CASSLWVAGGEETQYF. The CDR3, as DNA: TGTGCCAGCAGTTTATGGGTCGCAGGGGGCGAGGAGACCCAGTACTTC.

This sequence joins TRBV6-1 and TRBJ2-5; D may match TRBD1 or TRBD2 (6 bases each). This CDR3 has 14 residues. Trimming removed 5 bases at V and 4 bases at J, with 14 bases between. Germline CDR1 reads MNHNS; CDR2 reads SASEGT. CDR3 nucleotide sequence: TGTGCCAGCAGTTATTTGGAGGGGGTAGAGACCCAGTACTTC. Translated: CASSYLEGVETQYF.

The V gene is TRBV7-9, the J gene TRBJ2-7, with a weak D call TRBD1 (5 bases). Deletions cut 2 bases from V and 1 base from J, with 12 bases between. This CDR3 spans 15 amino acids. Germline lookup yields CDR1 SEHNR and CDR2 FQNEAQ (reference sequence). This chain's CDR3 is CASSLRQGLSYEQYF. In DNA, the CDR3 is TGTGCCAGCAGCTTAAGGCAGGGCCTATCCTACGAGCAGTACTTC.

This clonotype showed up just a few times. The chain has TRBV19 and TRBJ1-1; possibly TRBD1 for D (6 bases). CDR3 size: 12 residues. Per germline, CDR1 LNHDA and CDR2 SQIVND (reference sequence). Deletions cut 6 bases from V and 5 bases from J, with 10 bases between. CDR3 nucleotides: TGTGCCAGTAGAACAGGGCGGACTGAAGCTTTCTTT. This encodes CASRTGRTEAFF.

This clonotype was counted many times. The rearrangement links TRBV20-1 to TRBJ2-7; no clear D gene. CDR3 length equals 12 residues. Germline-derived CDR1 and CDR2 are DFQATT and SNEGSKA (reference sequence). V was pared by 4 bases and J by 2 bases, with 9 bases between. CDR3 DNA: TGCAGTGCTAACAGACAAGCCTACGAGCAGTACTTC. This translates into CSANRQAYEQYF.

This clonotype has only a few counts. This sequence joins TRBV19 and TRBJ1-5; D may be TRBD1 (5 bases). CDR1 is LNHDA, CDR2 SQIVND, per germline (reference sequence). The CDR3 length is 14 residues. Trimming removed 6 bases at V and 7 bases at J, with 16 bases between. The CDR3 sequence: CASSLRGDGQPQHF. CDR3 coding DNA: TGTGCCAGTAGCCTTCGGGGGGATGGACAGCCCCAGCATTTT.

This clonotype was seen ten or more times. A read error may account for a junction end that differs from germline. The genes are TRBV7-7 and TRBJ2-1; 12 bases line up with TRBD2. This CDR3 region has 14 residues. Germline-derived CDR1 and CDR2 are SSHAT and FNYEAQ (reference sequence). The CDR3 spells CASSSHGLAGQQFF. As DNA, the CDR3 is TGTGCTAGCAGCTCACATGGACTAGCGGGACAGCAGTTCTTC.

This clonotype was observed a handful of times. This chain uses TRBV20-1 with TRBJ1-2; weak D call: TRBD1 (5 bases). CDR1 DFQATT and CDR2 SNEGSKA come from the germline V gene (reference sequence). V was clipped by 2 bases and J by 4 bases, with 17 bases between them. CDR3 length equals 15 residues. DNA for the CDR3: TGCAGTGCTAGATTGGAGGAGCAGGGCCTCTATGGCTACACCTTC. Its translation: CSARLEEQGLYGYTF.

This clonotype has a count of ten or more. The chain joins TRBV20-1 to TRBJ1-1; a possible D gene is TRBD1 (6 bases). Trimming cost V 0 bases and J 0 bases, with 14 bases left between them. The germline V gene has CDR1 DFQATT and CDR2 SNEGSKA (reference sequence). The CDR3 consists of 16 residues. The CDR3 region has the DNA TGCAGTGCTAGAGACCCACAGGGAGAAGTGAACACTGAAGCTTTCTTT. Translation: CSARDPQGEVNTEAFF.

This clonotype was found many times. The chain carries TRBV6-1 and TRBJ1-5; TRBD1 agrees at 8 bases. V was clipped by 3 bases and J by 7 bases; unmatched bases: 5. This CDR3 is built from 14 residues. CDR1 is MNHNS and CDR2 is SASEGT in the germline V gene. DNA of the CDR3: TGTGCCAGCAGTGACGGGACAGGCTACCAGCCCCAGCATTTT. It specifies CASSDGTGYQPQHF.